One and the same sample provided the 7 T cell receptor beta chains below, sequenced in a study of shared clonotypes between healthy human individuals. The protocol was immunoSEQ multiplex PCR, while the TCRdb copy is restricted to in-frame clones and leaves out a portion. The sample has 2.3 million or so clones, over 90% seen once; the top ten hold 0.39%. Specimen: naive CD4+ T cells from PBMCs. Subset denoted: CD45RA+ positively selected. The source of these receptors is a man younger than 35 in good health. Some clones in this sample may be carry-over from other donors' samples.

The chain employs TRBV9 and TRBJ2-3; D perhaps matches TRBD2 (6 bases). V lost 0 bases and J lost 1, with 12 bases in between. Germline lookup yields CDR1 SGDLS and CDR2 YYNGEE. CDR3 length equals 16 residues. CDR3 region: CASSVAAGARTDTQYF. In nucleotides, the CDR3 is TGTGCCAGCAGCGTAGCAGCGGGCGCTCGCACAGATACGCAGTATTTT.

The chain carries TRBV7-3 and TRBJ2-1; 7 nucleotides match TRBD1. Germline lookup yields CDR1 SGHTA and CDR2 FQGTGA. The ends lost 3 bases at V and 4 bases at J; junction bases unmatched: 6. This CDR3 comprises 15 residues. The chain's CDR3 is CASSFDRARYNEQFF. In nucleotides, the CDR3 is TGTGCCAGCAGCTTCGACAGGGCTCGATACAATGAGCAGTTCTTC.

This rearrangement joins TRBV5-5 to TRBJ1-2, with D uncertain. The V gene lost 0 bases and the J gene lost 0 bases, with 9 bases spanning the gap. The length of the CDR3 is 15 residues. The germline V gene encodes CDR1 SGHKS and CDR2 YYEKEE (reference sequence). This chain's CDR3 is CASSLEAVANYGYTF. CDR3 coding DNA: TGTGCCAGCAGCTTGGAGGCGGTGGCTAACTATGGCTACACCTTC.

As DNA, the CDR3 is TGCAGCGTTGCAAAGATCATGAACACTGAAGCTTTCTTT. As protein: CSVAKIMNTEAFF. V gene TRBV29-1 combines with J gene TRBJ1-1; D ambiguous. V lost 4 bases and J lost 0, with 9 bases in between. In germline, CDR1 is SQVTM, CDR2 ANQGSEA. CDR3 size: 13 residues. Complete variable domain (other parts from reference TRBV29-1 and TRBJ1-1): SAVISQKPSRDICQRGTSLTIQCQVDSQVTMMFWYRQQPGQSLTLIATANQGSEATYESGFVIDKFPISRPNLTFSTLTVSNMSPEDSSIYLCSVAKIMNTEAFFGQGTRLTVV.

This sequence joins TRBV7-8 and TRBJ2-7; perhaps D is TRBD1 or TRBD2 (5 bases each). Germline lookup yields CDR1 SGHVS and CDR2 FQNEAQ. The CDR3 is made up of 17 amino acids. Trimming took off 0 bases at V and 0 bases at J, with 15 bases between the two ends. This CDR3 reads CASSLAGWSGSSYEQYF. The CDR3 bases are TGTGCCAGCAGCTTAGCCGGTTGGTCAGGGAGCTCCTACGAGCAGTACTTC.

This rearrangement joins TRBV5-1 to TRBJ2-1, with D possibly TRBD1 on 5 matching bases. The ends were cut back, 0 bases at V and 15 bases at J, with 13 bases in the middle. Germline V lookup: CDR1 SGHRS, CDR2 YFSETQ. The CDR3 totals 12 residues. The CDR3 DNA reads TGCGCCAGCAGCTTGGAAGGCAGGCAGGGGTTCTTC. Translated: CASSLEGRQGFF.

In the case of this clone: Different DNA sequences within this sample yield the same CDR3. V and J are TRBV7-6 and TRBJ2-7; TRBD2 aligns across 7 bases. Germline values: CDR1 SGHVS, CDR2 FNYEAQ. The CDR3 spans 13 residues. Germline trimming cut 3 bases from V and 2 bases from J; bases unmatched to any gene: 1. Here the CDR3 reads CASSLGRAYEQYF. The CDR3 DNA reads as TGTGCCAGCAGCTTGGGGAGGGCCTACGAGCAGTACTTC.